This is a list of T cell receptor beta chains from one sample in a study of shared clonotypes between healthy human individuals. The repertoire was sequenced with immunoSEQ multiplex PCR; TCRdb's copy has only in-frame clones and lacks some. The profile covers some 550,000 clones, with more than 95% appearing a single time and around 0.06% taken by the ten largest. The specimen was naive CD4+ T cells sorted from blood. The receptors here all came from a young woman in good health. Both conserved end residues are part of each CDR3. The D gene is left open where the match is weak. Clone size is stated in some rows and not others, as once, few, many or a class when expanded.

cdr3_aa: CAWSVVRRDGYTF
cdr3_nt: TGTGCCTGGAGTGTAGTCCGGCGGGATGGCTACACCTTC
v_call: TRBV30
d_call: NA
clone_size: NA
cdr3_length: 13
j_call: TRBJ1-2

cdr3_aa: CASSPPDRGNSNQPQHF
cdr3_nt: TGTGCCAGCAGCCCACCAGACAGGGGCAATAGCAATCAGCCCCAGCATTTT
v_call: TRBV7-2
d_call: TRBD1
clone_size: once
cdr3_length: 17
j_call: TRBJ1-5

cdr3_aa: CASSRRQGLNTEAFF
cdr3_nt: TGTGCCAGCAGCCGAAGACAGGGGTTGAACACTGAAGCTTTCTTT
v_call: TRBV7-9
d_call: TRBD1
clone_size: NA
cdr3_length: 15
j_call: TRBJ1-1

cdr3_aa: CASSQDVASPFYEQYF
cdr3_nt: TGCGCCAGCAGCCAAGATGTGGCATCGCCCTTCTACGAGCAGTACTTC
v_call: TRBV4-1
d_call: NA
clone_size: NA
cdr3_length: 16
j_call: TRBJ2-7

cdr3_aa: CASTPGGSSYEQYF
cdr3_nt: TGTGCCAGCACCCCGGGGGGGAGCAGCTACGAGCAGTACTTC
v_call: TRBV28
d_call: TRBD2
clone_size: NA
cdr3_length: 14
j_call: TRBJ2-7

cdr3_aa: CASSRDRVYPGYTF
cdr3_nt: TGTGCCAGCAGCAGGGACAGGGTGTACCCTGGCTACACTTTC
v_call: TRBV5-4
d_call: TRBD1
clone_size: NA
cdr3_length: 14
j_call: TRBJ1-2

cdr3_aa: CASSLPMTGKNTEAFF
cdr3_nt: TGCGCCAGCAGCTTGCCCATGACAGGAAAGAACACTGAAGCTTTCTTT
v_call: TRBV5-1
d_call: NA
clone_size: NA
cdr3_length: 16
j_call: TRBJ1-1

cdr3_aa: CASIAGDGTDTQYF
cdr3_nt: TGTGCCAGTATTGCAGGGGACGGCACAGATACGCAGTATTTT
v_call: TRBV19
d_call: NA
clone_size: NA
cdr3_length: 14
j_call: TRBJ2-3

cdr3_aa: CASSLSGAGDGKQYF
cdr3_nt: TGTGCCAGCAGCTTGAGTGGAGCGGGAGACGGTAAGCAGTACTTC
v_call: TRBV5-4
d_call: TRBD2
clone_size: NA
cdr3_length: 15
j_call: TRBJ2-7

cdr3_aa: CASSMVVRSWNTEAFF
cdr3_nt: TGTGCCAGTAGTATGGTAGTCAGGAGCTGGAACACTGAAGCTTTCTTT
v_call: TRBV19
d_call: NA
clone_size: NA
cdr3_length: 16
j_call: TRBJ1-1

cdr3_aa: CASSYSGDLSNEQFF
cdr3_nt: TGTGCCAGCAGTTACTCCGGGGACCTGTCCAATGAGCAGTTCTTC
v_call: TRBV6-5
d_call: NA
clone_size: NA
cdr3_length: 15
j_call: TRBJ2-1

cdr3_aa: CAISAGEHNQPQHF
cdr3_nt: TGTGCCATCAGTGCTGGGGAACACAATCAGCCCCAGCATTTT
v_call: TRBV10-3
d_call: NA
clone_size: NA
cdr3_length: 14
j_call: TRBJ1-5

cdr3_aa: CASRPDRALLAYEQYF
cdr3_nt: TGTGCCAGCAGACCCGACAGGGCCCTTCTTGCCTACGAGCAGTACTTC
v_call: TRBV7-7
d_call: TRBD1
clone_size: NA
cdr3_length: 16
j_call: TRBJ2-7

cdr3_aa: CASSRGEITDTQYF
cdr3_nt: TGTGCCAGCTCCCGGGGGGAGATCACAGATACGCAGTATTTT
v_call: TRBV18
d_call: TRBD2
clone_size: NA
cdr3_length: 14
j_call: TRBJ2-3

cdr3_aa: CASSPVRVFAHEQYF
cdr3_nt: TGTGCCAGCAGCCCGGTGCGGGTTTTCGCCCACGAGCAGTACTTC
v_call: TRBV11-2
d_call: NA
clone_size: NA
cdr3_length: 15
j_call: TRBJ2-7

cdr3_aa: CASSPGGTGGREQYF
cdr3_nt: TGTGCCAGCAGCCCAGGGGGGACAGGGGGTCGGGAGCAGTACTTC
v_call: TRBV6-1
d_call: TRBD1
clone_size: NA
cdr3_length: 15
j_call: TRBJ2-7

cdr3_aa: CASSLPDRDPDTQYF
cdr3_nt: TGTGCCAGCAGTTTACCCGACAGGGACCCAGATACGCAGTATTTT
v_call: TRBV27
d_call: TRBD1
clone_size: NA
cdr3_length: 15
j_call: TRBJ2-3

cdr3_aa: CASSLVGSGSIDEQFF
cdr3_nt: TGCGCCAGCAGCTTGGTGGGTAGCGGGAGTATCGATGAGCAGTTCTTC
v_call: TRBV5-1
d_call: TRBD2
clone_size: NA
cdr3_length: 16
j_call: TRBJ2-1